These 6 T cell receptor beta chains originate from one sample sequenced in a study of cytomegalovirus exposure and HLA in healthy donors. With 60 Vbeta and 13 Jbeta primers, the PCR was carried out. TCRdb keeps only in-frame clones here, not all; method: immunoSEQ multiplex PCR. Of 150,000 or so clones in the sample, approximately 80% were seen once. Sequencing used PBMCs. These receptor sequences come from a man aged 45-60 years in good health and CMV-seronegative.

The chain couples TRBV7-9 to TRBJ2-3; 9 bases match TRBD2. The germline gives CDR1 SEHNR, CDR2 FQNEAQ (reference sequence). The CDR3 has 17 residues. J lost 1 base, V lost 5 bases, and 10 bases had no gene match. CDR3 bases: TGTGCCAGCAGCCATAGCGGGGGCGCGGAGGGCACAGATACGCAGTATTTT. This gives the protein CASSHSGGAEGTDTQYF.

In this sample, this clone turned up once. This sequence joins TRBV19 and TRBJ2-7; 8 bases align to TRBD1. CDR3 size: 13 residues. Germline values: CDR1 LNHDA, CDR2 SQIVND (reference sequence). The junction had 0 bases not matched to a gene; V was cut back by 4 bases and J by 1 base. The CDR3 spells CASSRTGSYEQYF. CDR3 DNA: TGTGCCAGTAGTAGGACAGGGTCCTACGAGCAGTACTTC.

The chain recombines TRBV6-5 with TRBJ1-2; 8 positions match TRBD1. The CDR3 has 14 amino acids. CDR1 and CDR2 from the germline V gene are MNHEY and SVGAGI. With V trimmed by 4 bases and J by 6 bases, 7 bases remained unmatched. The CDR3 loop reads CASSSRGQAHGYTF. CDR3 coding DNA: TGTGCCAGCAGTTCCAGGGGACAGGCTCATGGCTACACCTTC.

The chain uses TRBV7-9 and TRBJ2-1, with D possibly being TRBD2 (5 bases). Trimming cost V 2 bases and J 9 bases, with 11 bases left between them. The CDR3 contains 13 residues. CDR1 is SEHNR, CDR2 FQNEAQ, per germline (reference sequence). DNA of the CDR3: TGTGCCAGCAGCTTACGGGAAGTCCGTGAGCAGTTCTTC. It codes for CASSLREVREQFF.

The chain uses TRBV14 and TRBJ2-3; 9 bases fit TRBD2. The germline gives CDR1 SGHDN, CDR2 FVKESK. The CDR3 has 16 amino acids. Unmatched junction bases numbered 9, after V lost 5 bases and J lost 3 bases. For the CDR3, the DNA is TGTGCCAGCAGCGCCCGACTAGCGGCACGGACAGATACGCAGTATTTT. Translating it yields CASSARLAARTDTQYF.

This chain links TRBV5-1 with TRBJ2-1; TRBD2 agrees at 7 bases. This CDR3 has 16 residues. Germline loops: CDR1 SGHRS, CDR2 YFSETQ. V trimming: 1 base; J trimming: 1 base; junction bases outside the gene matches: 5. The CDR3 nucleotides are TGCGCCAGCAGCTTGTATGAGGGAGGGTCCTACAATGAGCAGTTCTTC. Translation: CASSLYEGGSYNEQFF. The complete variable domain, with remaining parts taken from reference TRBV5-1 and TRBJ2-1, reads KAGVTQTPRYLIKTRGQQVTLSCSPISGHRSVSWYQQTPGQGLQFLFEYFSETQRNKGNFPGRFSGRQFSNSRSEMNVSTLELGDSALYLCASSLYEGGSYNEQFFGPGTRLTVL.